Below, 3 T cell receptor beta chains from the same sample are listed, as sequenced in a study of T cells after yellow fever vaccination. TCRdb used MiXCR to reprocess the 5' RACE reads, holding one entry per CDR3 protein. The profile shows about 630,000 distinct CDR3 sequences, 9% to 15% of them singletons. Material: PBMCs, obtained on the day of the yellow fever booster vaccination. The receptor set was obtained from a man younger than 40 who received the YFV17D yellow fever vaccine.

The chain employs TRBV5-8 and TRBJ1-4; maybe TRBD1 (6 bases). This CDR3 has 14 amino acids. Trimming pared 1 base from V and 6 bases from J, leaving 10 bases between. Germline loops: CDR1 SGHTS, CDR2 YDEGEE. The CDR3 here is CASSLNRVDEKLFF. CDR3 sequence (DNA): TGTGCCAGCAGCTTGAACAGGGTGGATGAAAAACTGTTTTTT.

The chain recombines TRBV10-2 with TRBJ1-2; 7 bases fit TRBD1. The CDR3 is 15 residues long. Germline V gives CDR1 WSHSY, CDR2 SAAADI. J lost 4 bases, V lost 2 bases, and 7 bases had no gene match. The CDR3 DNA follows: TGCGCCAGCAGTGAGACCAGGGGGTATGTCTATGGCTACACCTTC. This codes for CASSETRGYVYGYTF.

This clonotype was detected a few times. The chain combines TRBV12-3 or TRBV12-4 with TRBJ2-5; TRBD2 agrees at 9 bases. The CDR3 is 13 residues long. Trimming removed 7 bases from V and 9 bases from J; junction bases left unmatched: 9. CDR3 amino acids: CASTSSGIAPQYF. The CDR3 DNA reads TGTGCCAGCACCTCTAGCGGGATTGCGCCCCAGTACTTC.